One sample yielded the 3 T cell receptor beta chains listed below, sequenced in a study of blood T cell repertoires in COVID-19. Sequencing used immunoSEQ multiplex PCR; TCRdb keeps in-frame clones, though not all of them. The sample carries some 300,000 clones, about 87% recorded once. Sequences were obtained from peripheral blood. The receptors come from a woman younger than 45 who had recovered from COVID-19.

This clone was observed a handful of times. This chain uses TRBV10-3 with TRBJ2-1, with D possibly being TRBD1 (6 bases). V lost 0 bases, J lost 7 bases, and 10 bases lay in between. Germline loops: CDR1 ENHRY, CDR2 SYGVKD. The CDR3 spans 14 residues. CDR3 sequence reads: CAISESARGNEQFF. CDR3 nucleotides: TGTGCCATCAGTGAGTCTGCTAGGGGGAATGAGCAGTTCTTC.

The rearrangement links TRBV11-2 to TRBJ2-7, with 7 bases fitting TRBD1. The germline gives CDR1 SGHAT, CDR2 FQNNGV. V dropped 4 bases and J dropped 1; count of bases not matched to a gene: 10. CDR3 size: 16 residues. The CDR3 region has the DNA TGTGCCAGCAGCTGGAGCTTCGGGACAGAGTCCTACGAGCAGTACTTC. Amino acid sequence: CASSWSFGTESYEQYF.

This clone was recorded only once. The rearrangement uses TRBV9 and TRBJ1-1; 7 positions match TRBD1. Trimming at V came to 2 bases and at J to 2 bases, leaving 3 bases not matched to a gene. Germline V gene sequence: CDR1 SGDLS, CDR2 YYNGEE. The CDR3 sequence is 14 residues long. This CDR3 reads CASSVRDRNTEAFF. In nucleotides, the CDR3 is TGTGCCAGCAGCGTTCGGGACAGAAACACTGAAGCTTTCTTT. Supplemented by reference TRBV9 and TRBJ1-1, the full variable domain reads DSGVTQTPKHLITATGQRVTLRCSPRSGDLSVYWYQQSLDQGLQFLIQYYNGEERAKGNILERFSAQQFPDLHSELNLSSLELGDSALYFCASSVRDRNTEAFFGQGTRLTVV.